This T cell receptor beta chain comes out of a study of OX40 agonist ivuxolimab in advanced cancers. Germline loops: CDR1 MNHEY, CDR2 SMNVEV (reference sequence). The CDR3 contains 18 residues. The J segment lost 0 bases and the V segment lost 6 bases, leaving 14 bases of the junction unmatched. Data came from immunoSEQ multiplex PCR; TCRdb stores just in-frame clones and leaves some out. The data show tens of thousands of clones, around 90% seen once. The gene calls are TRBV27 and TRBJ1-5; 7 bases line up with TRBD1. Sequenced here: CD4+ or CD8+ T cells sorted from blood, sampled in a trial of the OX40 agonist ivuxolimab. The receptor was derived from an adult with an advanced solid tumor such as melanoma, head and neck, liver or kidney cancer. The CDR3 DNA is TGTGCCAGCAGCCTGACAGGGACCGCTTTCTATAGCAATCAGCCCCAGCATTTT. Amino acids: CASSLTGTAFYSNQPQHF.